This T cell receptor beta chain comes out of a study of blood T cell repertoires in COVID-19. V was clipped by 5 bases and J by 3 bases, with 14 bases between them. The CDR3 runs to 13 residues. Germline V gene lookup returns CDR1 GTSNPN and CDR2 SVGIG (reference sequence). Using immunoSEQ multiplex PCR, the repertoire was profiled, and TCRdb retains in-frame clones only, with some absent. The data hold 60,000 to 85,000 clones, with 89% observed a single time. The source material was peripheral blood. This rearrangement joins TRBV30 to TRBJ2-7; maybe TRBD2 (5 bases). The sequence was obtained from a woman aged 50 to 60 with active COVID-19. CDR3 protein: CAWLPGTNYEQYF. In DNA, the CDR3 is TGTGCCTGGCTGCCGGGAACAAACTACGAGCAGTACTTC.